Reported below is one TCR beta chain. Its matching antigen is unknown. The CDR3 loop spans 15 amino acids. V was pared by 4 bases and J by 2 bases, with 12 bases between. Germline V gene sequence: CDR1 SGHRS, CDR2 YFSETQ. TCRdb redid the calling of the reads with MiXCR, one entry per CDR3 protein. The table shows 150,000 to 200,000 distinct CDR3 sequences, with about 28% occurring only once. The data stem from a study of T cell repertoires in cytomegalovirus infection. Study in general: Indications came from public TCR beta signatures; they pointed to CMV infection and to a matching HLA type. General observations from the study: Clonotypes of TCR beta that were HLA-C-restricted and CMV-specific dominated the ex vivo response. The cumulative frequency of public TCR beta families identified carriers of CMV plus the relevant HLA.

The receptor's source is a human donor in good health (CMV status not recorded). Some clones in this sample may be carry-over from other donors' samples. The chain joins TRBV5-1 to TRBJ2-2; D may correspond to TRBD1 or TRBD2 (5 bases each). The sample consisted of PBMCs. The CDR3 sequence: CASSPQGRNTGELFF. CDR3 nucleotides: TGCGCCAGCAGCCCCCAGGGACGAAACACCGGGGAGCTGTTTTTT.